This TCR beta chain was documented in a study of CD4+ T cells in melanoma. CDR3 length: 14 amino acids. V was clipped by 0 bases and J by 0 bases, with 7 bases between them. Germline V gene lookup returns CDR1 SGHRS and CDR2 YFSETQ. Sequenced by immunoSEQ multiplex PCR; TCRdb stores in-frame clones only, minus some. The sample has about 15,000 clones, approximately 62% seen once. This clone showed up just a few times. No antigen is known for it. Findings and limits, study-wide: Reportedly, melanoma neoantigen-specific CD4+ T cells showed varied differentiation states.

The clonotype comes from a human donor with melanoma. The J gene is TRBJ2-7, the V gene TRBV5-1; no reliable D call. What was sequenced was cells from a culture (not recorded whether cultured in vitro). This CDR3 reads CASSLGVSSYEQYF. Here the CDR3 DNA reads TGCGCCAGCAGCTTGGGGGTCAGCTCCTACGAGCAGTACTTC.